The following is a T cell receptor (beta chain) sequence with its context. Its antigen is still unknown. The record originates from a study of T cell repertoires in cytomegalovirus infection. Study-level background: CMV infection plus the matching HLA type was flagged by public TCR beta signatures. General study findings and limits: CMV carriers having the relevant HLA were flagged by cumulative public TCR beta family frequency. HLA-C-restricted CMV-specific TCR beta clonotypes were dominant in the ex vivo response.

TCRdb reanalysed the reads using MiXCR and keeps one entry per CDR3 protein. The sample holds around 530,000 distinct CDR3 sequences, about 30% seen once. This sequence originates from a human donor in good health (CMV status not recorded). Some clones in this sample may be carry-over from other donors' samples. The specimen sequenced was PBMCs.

The CDR3, as DNA: TGTGCCTGCGTTACATCCCCGGGCACAGATACGCAGTATTTT. Protein product: CACVTSPGTDTQYF. V gene TRBV7-2 combines with J gene TRBJ2-3; D call uncertain. The CDR3 is 14 residues long. V lost 11 bases, J lost 1 base, and 16 bases lay in between. Per germline, CDR1 SGHTA and CDR2 FQGNSA.